Listed below are T cell receptor beta chains from one sample, sequenced in a study of cytomegalovirus exposure and HLA in healthy donors. The method was immunoSEQ multiplex PCR; TCRdb's version includes in-frame clones alone and lacks a portion of them. The sample lists some 150,000 clones, around 88% occurring once. Sequenced: PBMCs. Source of these receptors: a woman aged 18-35 years in good health and CMV-seropositive. The CDR3 runs from the conserved cysteine through the conserved F or W.

>TRBV10-3|TRBJ1-5
CAISDPGVGRGWTQHF
>TRBV5-1|TRBJ1-1
CASSLGDGGGTAEAFF
>TRBV5-1|TRBJ1-3
CASSLGQGAGNTIYF
>TRBV5-1|TRBJ2-3
CASSSPSGGADTQYF
>TRBV21-1|TRBJ2-4
CASSSRLAGVAKNIQYF
>TRBV28|TRBJ1-5
CASNSLRTGTENYSNQPQHF
>TRBV7-2|TRBJ2-7
CASSFGRGTGSTYEQYF
>TRBV5-4|TRBJ1-1
CASSPPDRANTEAFF
>TRBV19|TRBJ1-3
CASSPIGGSGNTIYF
>TRBV6-6|TRBJ2-1
CASSWAIDEQFF
>TRBV28|TRBJ1-1
CASRLPAVGAFF
>TRBV6-1|TRBJ1-2
CASSDQAGYGYTF
>TRBV6-5|TRBJ1-6
CASSTGQGFAPLHF
>TRBV5-4|TRBJ2-2
CASRGSPGGGSSGELFF
>TRBV27|TRBJ1-2
CASSSPGGEGYTF
>TRBV9|TRBJ2-7
CASSPHSKTGDYEQYF